A single TCR beta chain is shown here with its context. The antigen is unknown. Germline V gene data show CDR1 as GTSNPN and CDR2 as SVGIG (reference sequence). Losses at the gene ends were 3 bases for V and 9 bases for J; bases not matched to a gene: 8. This CDR3 is built from 13 residues. This sample is part of a study of cytomegalovirus exposure and HLA in healthy donors. Regarding the study as a whole: In a later analysis, compared with equally common non-associated chains, HLA-associated beta chains were more expanded. TCR beta chain V- and J-gene trimming was linked, in a later analysis, to a missense variant in DCLRE1C.

PCR involved 60 Vbeta and 13 Jbeta primers. Original analysis: An analysis performed later counted about 80 million unique TCR beta chains (roughly 11 million of them shared). Libraries were prepared by immunoSEQ multiplex PCR; TCRdb keeps only in-frame clonotypes and omits some of them. The V and J calls and clone size come from that table; D and trimming were worked out from the DNA. The repertoire holds about 130,000 clones, roughly 70% seen once, with 2.1% in the top ten. The clonotype comes from a woman between 55 and 75 years old in good health and CMV-seropositive. Material for sequencing was PBMCs. The V call is TRBV30, the J call TRBJ2-1; 7 bases are a match to TRBD2. The CDR3 nucleotides are TGTGCCTGGAGGGCTGGACTAGGGGCTGAGCAGTTCTTC. Encoded protein: CAWRAGLGAEQFF.